This T cell receptor beta chain was retrieved from a study of blood T cell repertoires in COVID-19. Study as a whole: Acute-phase and convalescent COVID-19 samples originated in the United States, Italy and Spain. Sources were T cells, B-cell-depleted T cells, or PBMCs; the material itself was cDNA or gDNA.

This clone was counted a few times. Authors' methods: Nucleated cell counts were estimated from reference gene primer amplification. Assay: immunoSEQ multiplex PCR; the TCRdb copy retains only in-frame clones and omits some. Clonal size and the V and J genes are those of that table, whereas D and trimming came from the DNA. Among 100,000 or so clones, 80% were seen once, and the ten largest hold about 20%. This CDR3 comprises 14 residues. In germline, CDR1 is KGHDR, CDR2 SFDVKD. With 6 bases removed from V and 6 bases from J, the gap between germline ends came to 16 bases. The TCR was taken from a human donor in a cohort sampled during active COVID-19. V and J are TRBV24-1 and TRBJ1-2; maybe TRBD1 (5 bases). Sequencing used peripheral blood. CDR3 protein: CATSMGGMKDGYTF. CDR3 DNA sequence: TGTGCCACCAGTATGGGGGGGATGAAAGATGGCTACACCTTC.